This record looks at one T cell receptor (beta chain) sequence and its context. Only in-frame clones appear in the TCRdb table, and some are missing; sequencing was by immunoSEQ multiplex PCR. Of roughly 100,000 clones listed, 95% to 97% are singletons. This record belongs to a study of technical replicates of blood from a handful of donors. Sequencing was carried out using T cells isolated from PBMCs. The origin of this receptor is a human donor in good health.

The CDR3 protein is CASMPLGARNTEAFF. CDR3 bases: TGCGCCAGCATGCCATTGGGGGCCAGGAACACTGAAGCTTTCTTT. The chain employs TRBV5-1 and TRBJ1-1; D perhaps matches TRBD1 (6 bases). Trimming removed 6 bases from V and 1 base from J, with 16 bases in between. The length of the CDR3 is 15 residues. Germline V lookup: CDR1 SGHRS, CDR2 YFSETQ. The full variable domain, its missing parts supplied by reference TRBV5-1 and TRBJ1-1, is KAGVTQTPRYLIKTRGQQVTLSCSPISGHRSVSWYQQTPGQGLQFLFEYFSETQRNKGNFPGRFSGRQFSNSRSEMNVSTLELGDSALYLCASMPLGARNTEAFFGQGTRLTVV.